Given below is one TCR beta chain in context. The source of the sample is a study of shared clonotypes between healthy human individuals. Produced via immunoSEQ multiplex PCR; TCRdb's table is partial and in-frame only. Altogether about 380,000 clones are present, approximately 97% being singletons, with the ten largest covering around 0.3%. Sample: memory CD8+ T cells sorted from blood. Subset defined: CD45RO+ cells pooled with CCR7-negative TemRA cells. This receptor was identified in a man aged 25 to 40 in good health.

DNA of the CDR3: TGTGCCAGCAGCTTGAGGGGGGCCCCGGTCCCCCTCCACTTT. Translating gives CASSLRGAPVPLHF. The chain carries TRBV5-6 and TRBJ1-6; D may be TRBD1 (6 bases). Looked up from germline, CDR1 is SGHDT and CDR2 is YYEEEE. V lost 1 base, J lost 13 bases, and 15 bases lay in between. The CDR3 totals 14 residues.